What follows are 9 T cell receptor beta chains derived from one specimen sequenced in a study of T cell responses to AZD1222 COVID-19 vaccine. Profiling relied on immunoSEQ multiplex PCR, and the TCRdb table lists in-frame clones only, not all of them. Of approximately 150,000 clones listed, 90% are singletons. Sample: peripheral blood, taken on day 0 of AZD1222 vaccination. The receptors derive from an adult in good health.

The gene calls are TRBV15 and TRBJ2-7, with 10 bases lining up with TRBD1. Germline CDR1 is LNHNV and CDR2 is YYDKDF (reference sequence). The CDR3 contains 15 residues. V shed 5 bases, J shed 4 bases, and the junction held 8 bases outside the gene matches. This CDR3 is CATSPGTGVFYEQYF. In DNA form, the CDR3 reads TGTGCCACCAGCCCCGGGACAGGGGTTTTTTACGAGCAGTACTTC.

CDR3 DNA: TGTGCCAGCAGCGTGAGCCCGGGACAGGGGGCGCCCGGGGAGCTGTTTTTT. Translation gives CASSVSPGQGAPGELFF. The V gene is TRBV9, the J gene TRBJ2-2, with 12 bases fitting TRBD1. The CDR3 has 17 residues. Losses at the gene ends were 2 bases for V and 6 bases for J; bases not matched to a gene: 8. Germline V gene data show CDR1 as SGDLS and CDR2 as YYNGEE.

The chain carries TRBV24-1 and TRBJ2-3, with 7 nucleotides matching TRBD1. CDR1 and CDR2 from the germline V gene are KGHDR and SFDVKD. The V gene end was trimmed by 4 bases and the J gene end by 1 base; junction bases not matched to a gene: 4. The CDR3 runs 15 residues. The CDR3 reads CATSDRGTGTDTQYF. The CDR3 DNA is TGTGCCACCAGTGACCGAGGGACAGGCACAGATACGCAGTATTTT.

V and J are TRBV9 and TRBJ2-1; a possible D gene is TRBD1 (5 bases). The CDR3 spans 15 residues. V was pared by 4 bases and J by 1 base, with 12 bases between. The germline V gene has CDR1 SGDLS and CDR2 YYNGEE. CDR3 DNA: TGTGCCAGCAGCCCCGGTGCAGGGTCCTACAATGAGCAGTTCTTC. Translated, it gives CASSPGAGSYNEQFF.

This chain joins TRBV2 and TRBJ1-2; tentatively, D is TRBD1 (5 bases). The CDR3 runs to 15 residues. Germline loops: CDR1 SNHLY, CDR2 FYNNEI. The V end was cut by 7 bases, the J end by 1 base, with 16 bases between. CDR3 DNA: TGTGCCAGCATAAGCCAGGGCGGTATTAACTATGGCTACACCTTC. Translation: CASISQGGINYGYTF. Using reference TRBV2 and TRBJ1-2 for the parts outside the CDR3, the full variable domain is EPEVTQTPSHQVTQMGQEVILRCVPISNHLYFYWYRQILGQKVEFLVSFYNNEISEKSEIFDDQFSVERPDGSNFTLKIRSTKLEDSAMYFCASISQGGINYGYTFGSGTRLTVV.

This chain joins TRBV5-4 and TRBJ2-5; D is uncertain. V lost 2 bases, J lost 5 bases, and 4 bases lay in between. Germline CDR1 is SGHNT and CDR2 is YYREEE (reference sequence). CDR3 length: 11 residues. CDR3 coding DNA: TGTGCCAGCAGCTTCGGGGAGACCCAGTACTTC. Translated, it gives CASSFGETQYF.

CDR3 residues: CASSTGVAYEQYF. The CDR3 DNA reads as TGTGCCAGCAGTACCGGGGTGGCCTACGAGCAGTACTTC. The chain recombines TRBV27 with TRBJ2-7, with a possible D match to TRBD2 (5 bases). Trimming removed 5 bases from V and 2 bases from J, with 10 bases in between. The CDR3 contains 13 residues. Germline V gene sequence: CDR1 MNHEY, CDR2 SMNVEV (reference sequence).

The chain uses TRBV7-9 and TRBJ2-1, with D tentatively TRBD1 (5 bases). Germline CDR1 and CDR2: SEHNR and FQNEAQ (reference sequence). The CDR3 loop spans 15 amino acids. Trimming took 2 bases from V and 2 from J, leaving 10 bases between them. Written as DNA, the CDR3 is TGTGCCAGCAGCTTAAGGCCAGGGACCTACAATGAGCAGTTCTTC. Translating it yields CASSLRPGTYNEQFF.

The chain joins TRBV14 to TRBJ1-2; D remains unclear. V was pared by 0 bases and J by 4 bases, with 12 bases between. CDR3 size: 15 residues. CDR1 is SGHDN, CDR2 FVKESK, per germline. The CDR3 loop is CASSQDLEGFYGYTF. The CDR3 DNA reads as TGTGCCAGCAGCCAAGACCTTGAGGGATTCTATGGCTACACCTTC.